These T cell receptor beta chains were read from a single sample in a study of sequential checkpoint blockade in melanoma. Some clones are missing from TCRdb's copy, which holds only in-frame ones; the method was immunoSEQ multiplex PCR. The sample yields 2,000 to 2,500 clones, roughly 29% seen once. The input for sequencing was tumor tissue (inferred from file names), taken from a patient given nivolumab and ipilimumab in sequence. The receptors originated from a human donor with melanoma. CDR3s include the opening cysteine and the closing phenylalanine or tryptophan. D genes are given only for firm matches. Size is omitted from some rows. Given values are once, few, many or a class for expanded clones.

len,abundance,j_gene,v_gene,d_gene,CDR3nt,CDR3aa
17,few,TRBJ2-2,TRBV15,TRBD2,TGTGCCACCAGCAGAGATAGTTCTAGCGGGAACACCGGGGAGCTGTTTTTT,CATSRDSSSGNTGELFF
16,NA,TRBJ1-5,TRBV11-3,NA,TGTGCCAGCAGCTTACTGGTGGGCCAGGTGGGTCAGCCCCAGCATTTT,CASSLLVGQVGQPQHF
13,NA,TRBJ1-2,TRBV30,NA,TGTGCCTCGAAATCGGACAAAACCTATGGCTACACCTTC,CASKSDKTYGYTF
16,medium-sized,TRBJ1-2,TRBV9,NA,TGTGCCAGCAGCCCAGGTCAGGGTGGGGAATTAACAGGCTACACCTTC,CASSPGQGGELTGYTF
15,many,TRBJ1-5,TRBV11-3,NA,TGTGCCAGCAGCTTAGGACAGGTGGGCAATCAGCCCCAGCATTTT,CASSLGQVGNQPQHF
15,many,TRBJ2-5,TRBV11-3,TRBD1,TGTGCCAGCAGCGCCGGGACAGGGAGGGAGGAGACCCAGTACTTC,CASSAGTGREETQYF
13,NA,TRBJ1-1,TRBV18,NA,TGTGCCAGCTCACCGGCAGGGAACACTGAAGCTTTCTTT,CASSPAGNTEAFF
14,NA,TRBJ1-1,TRBV5-1,NA,TGCGCCAGCAGCTTGGCTGGTGGATACACTGAAGCTTTCTTT,CASSLAGGYTEAFF
17,medium-sized,TRBJ2-2,TRBV9,TRBD2,TGTGCCAGCAGCGCAGTGGGACTAGGGGGGAACACCGGGGAGCTGTTTTTT,CASSAVGLGGNTGELFF
13,NA,TRBJ1-1,TRBV28,NA,TGTGCCAGCAGCCAGACACTGAACACTGAAGCTTTCTTT,CASSQTLNTEAFF
13,medium-sized,TRBJ1-1,TRBV6-8,NA,TGTGCCAGCAGTTACTCCCAGGGAGCTGAAGCTTTCTTT,CASSYSQGAEAFF
17,NA,TRBJ1-4,TRBV19,TRBD1,TGTGCCAGTAGTATGCGGACAGGGACGCCAACTAATGAAAAACTGTTTTTT,CASSMRTGTPTNEKLFF
15,few,TRBJ1-3,TRBV9,NA,TGTGCCAGCAGTCCCGGGACCTTCTCTGGAAACACCATATATTTT,CASSPGTFSGNTIYF
16,few,TRBJ1-1,TRBV28,NA,TGTGCCAGCAGCTCCCTTGCACGGGGCCTGAACACTGAAGCTTTCTTT,CASSSLARGLNTEAFF
16,medium-sized,TRBJ1-5,TRBV11-3,NA,TGTGCCAGCAGCTTAGTGGTGGGGTCCCAGAATCAGCCCCAGCATTTT,CASSLVVGSQNQPQHF
13,few,TRBJ2-2,TRBV6-8,NA,TGTGCCAGCAGTTGGGCGAGAGGACGGGAGCTGTTTTTT,CASSWARGRELFF
15,NA,TRBJ1-3,TRBV5-1,NA,TGCGCCAGCAGCGGAGACACAGGGAGCGGAAACACCATATATTTT,CASSGDTGSGNTIYF
14,medium-sized,TRBJ2-5,TRBV9,TRBD2,TGTGCCAGCAGCGCTCCGGGACTAGTCACGGCCCAGTACTTC,CASSAPGLVTAQYF
15,medium-sized,TRBJ2-3,TRBV11-3,TRBD2,TGTGCCAGCAGCTTGTTGGGAGGGAGCACAGATACGCAGTATTTT,CASSLLGGSTDTQYF
15,medium-sized,TRBJ2-7,TRBV11-3,NA,TGTGCCAGCAGCTTGGGGCGAGGGGGGTTGAGGGAGCAGTACTTC,CASSLGRGGLREQYF
13,few,TRBJ1-5,TRBV6-8,NA,TGTGCCAGCAGCCTACAGGGCAATCAGCCCCAGCATTTT,CASSLQGNQPQHF
16,NA,TRBJ1-1,TRBV14,NA,TGTGCCAGCAGCCAAGATCTGGAGGGTTACGGCACTGAAGCTTTCTTT,CASSQDLEGYGTEAFF
15,once,TRBJ2-4,TRBV19,TRBD1,TGTGCCAGTAAGGACAGGACCCTAGCCAAAAACATTCAGTACTTC,CASKDRTLAKNIQYF
17,few,TRBJ1-1,TRBV6-8,NA,TGTGCCAGCAGTGAGCTTACCCCAGGCCTTTCACGGACTGAAGCTTTCTTT,CASSELTPGLSRTEAFF
16,NA,TRBJ2-3,TRBV11-3,TRBD2,TGTGCCAGCAGCTTGGGGCGGACTAGCGGACCAGATACGCAGTATTTT,CASSLGRTSGPDTQYF
15,medium-sized,TRBJ2-7,TRBV11-3,NA,TGTGCCAGCAGCTCCCCGGGCCCTCATCTCTACGAGCAGTACTTC,CASSSPGPHLYEQYF
15,few,TRBJ1-1,TRBV6-8,NA,TGTGCCAGCAGTCCCCACGGGGGGGCGAACACTGAAGCTTTCTTT,CASSPHGGANTEAFF
13,NA,TRBJ1-2,TRBV19,TRBD1,TGTGCCAGTAGACCACCAGGGGACAGGGACTACACCTTC,CASRPPGDRDYTF
13,NA,TRBJ1-6,TRBV6-8,NA,TGTGCCAGCGCAGTAGGGAGCCAATTTCCCCTCCACTTT,CASAVGSQFPLHF
15,many,TRBJ2-3,TRBV11-3,TRBD2,TGTGCCAGCAGCTTACAGACTAGCATAAGGGATACGCAGTATTTT,CASSLQTSIRDTQYF
18,few,TRBJ1-4,TRBV6-7,NA,TGTGCCAGCAGTGACTGTCCAAGTCTCCTAGTCGACAATGAAAAACTGTTTTTT,CASSDCPSLLVDNEKLFF